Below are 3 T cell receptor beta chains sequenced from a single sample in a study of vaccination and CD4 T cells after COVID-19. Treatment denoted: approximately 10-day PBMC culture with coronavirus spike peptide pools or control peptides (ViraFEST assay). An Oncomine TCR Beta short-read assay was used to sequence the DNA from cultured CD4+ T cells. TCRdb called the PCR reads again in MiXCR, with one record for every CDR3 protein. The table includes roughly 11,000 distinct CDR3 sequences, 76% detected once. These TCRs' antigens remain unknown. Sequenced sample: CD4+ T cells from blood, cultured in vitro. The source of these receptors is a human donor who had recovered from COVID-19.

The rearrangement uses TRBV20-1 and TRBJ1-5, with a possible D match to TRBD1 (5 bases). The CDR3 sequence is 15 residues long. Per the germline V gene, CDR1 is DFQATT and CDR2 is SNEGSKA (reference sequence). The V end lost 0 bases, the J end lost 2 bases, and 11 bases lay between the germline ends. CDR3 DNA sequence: TGCAGTGCTAGAGATCTAGGGGTCGGCAATCAGCCCCAGCATTTT. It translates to CSARDLGVGNQPQHF.

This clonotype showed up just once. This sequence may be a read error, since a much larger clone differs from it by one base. The CDR3 DNA sequence: TGTGCCAGCAGTTCAGCCGTTAACACCGTACAGGGGCTCTCCGGGCACACCATGTATTTT. This sequence encodes CASSSAVNTVQGLSGHTMYF. The chain is built from TRBV27 and TRBJ1-3; 7 bases agree with TRBD1. Germline CDR1 and CDR2: MNHEY and SMNVEV (reference sequence). The CDR3 extends over 20 amino acids.

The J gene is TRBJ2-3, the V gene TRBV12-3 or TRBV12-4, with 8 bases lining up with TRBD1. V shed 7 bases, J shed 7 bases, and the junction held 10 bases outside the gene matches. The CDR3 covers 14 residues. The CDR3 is CASIPGQAINTQYF. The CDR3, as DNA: TGTGCCAGCATCCCGGGACAGGCAATAAATACGCAGTATTTT.